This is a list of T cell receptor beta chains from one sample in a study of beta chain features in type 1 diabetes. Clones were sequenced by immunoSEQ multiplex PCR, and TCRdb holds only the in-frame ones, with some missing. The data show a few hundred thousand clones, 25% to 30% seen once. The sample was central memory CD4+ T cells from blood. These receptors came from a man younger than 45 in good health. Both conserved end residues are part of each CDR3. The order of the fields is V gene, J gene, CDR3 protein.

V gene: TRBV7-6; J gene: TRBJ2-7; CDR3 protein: CASSLGPALSYEQYF
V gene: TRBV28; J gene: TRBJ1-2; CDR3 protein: CASSLADRGGFGGYTF
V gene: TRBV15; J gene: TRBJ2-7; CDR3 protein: CATSRDPRGYEQYF
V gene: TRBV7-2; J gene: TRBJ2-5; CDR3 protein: CASSSLGTSGSRETQYF
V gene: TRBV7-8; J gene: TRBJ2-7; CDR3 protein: CASSSDGLRPTYEQYF
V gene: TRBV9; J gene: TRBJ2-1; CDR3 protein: CASSPGLAGAGGNQFF
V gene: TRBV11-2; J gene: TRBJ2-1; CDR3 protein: CASSPSRKNEQFF
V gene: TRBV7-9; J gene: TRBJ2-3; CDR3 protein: CASAVYTGSTDTQYF
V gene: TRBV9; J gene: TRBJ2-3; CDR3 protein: CASSVGTGRTDTQYF
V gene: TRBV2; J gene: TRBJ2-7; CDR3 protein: CASSSRTGGQYF
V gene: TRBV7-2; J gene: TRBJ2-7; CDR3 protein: CASSLRRQGAIPYEQYF
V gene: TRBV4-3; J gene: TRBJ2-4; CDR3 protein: CASSQDRASGSSIKNIQYF
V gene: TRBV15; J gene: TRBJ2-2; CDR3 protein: CATSGGRANTGELFF
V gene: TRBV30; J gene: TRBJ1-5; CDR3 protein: CAWSGGRGDQPQHF
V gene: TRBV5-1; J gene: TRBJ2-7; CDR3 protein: CASSEQGLTYEQYF
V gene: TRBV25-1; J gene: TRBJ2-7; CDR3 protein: CASSGQATYEQYF
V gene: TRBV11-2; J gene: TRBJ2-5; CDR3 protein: CASSFPSGTSGRTQYF
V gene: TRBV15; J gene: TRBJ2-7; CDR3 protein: CATSLEFFSYEQYF
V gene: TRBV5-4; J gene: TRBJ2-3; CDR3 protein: CASSSSGSPDTQYF
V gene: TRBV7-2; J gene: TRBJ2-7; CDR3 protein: CASSSTWPTTYEQYF
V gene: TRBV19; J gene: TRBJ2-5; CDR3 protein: CASSGRLAGQETQYF
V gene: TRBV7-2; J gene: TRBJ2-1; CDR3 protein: CASSLAGGRYNEQFF
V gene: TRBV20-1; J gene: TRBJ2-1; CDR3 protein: CSARRQLEQFF
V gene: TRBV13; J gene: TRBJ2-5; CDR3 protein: CASRPVETQYF
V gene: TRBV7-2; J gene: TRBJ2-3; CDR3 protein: CASSLRVNTDTQYF
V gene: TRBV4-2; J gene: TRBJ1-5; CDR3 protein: CASSQGQGEKPQHF
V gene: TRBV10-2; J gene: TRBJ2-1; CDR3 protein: CASSETPSTKYNEQFF
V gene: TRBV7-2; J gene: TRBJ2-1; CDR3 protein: CASNSDASSYNEQFF
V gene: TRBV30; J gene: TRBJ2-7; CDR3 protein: CAWAGRTYEQYF
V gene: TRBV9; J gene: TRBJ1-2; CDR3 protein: CASSLSTYGYTF
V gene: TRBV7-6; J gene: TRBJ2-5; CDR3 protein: CASSPVRGRQETQYF
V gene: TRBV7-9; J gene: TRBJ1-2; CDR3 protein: CASSYYYGYTF
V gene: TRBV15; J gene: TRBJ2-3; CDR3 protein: CASGLARTDTQYF
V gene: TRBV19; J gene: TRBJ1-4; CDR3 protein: CASSPTANEKLFF
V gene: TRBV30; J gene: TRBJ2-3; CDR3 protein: CAWRPTGGAADTQYF
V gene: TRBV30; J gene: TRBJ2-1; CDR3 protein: CACGRGTLNNEQFF
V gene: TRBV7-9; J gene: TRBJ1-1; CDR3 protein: CASSRMTGPGEAFF